Listed here is a single T cell receptor (beta chain). Its antigen is still unknown. Base qualities are missing; no much larger clone stands one base away. This sample is drawn from a study of T cell changes during pregnancy in multiple sclerosis (dated by TCRdb to between 2019 and 2020). About the full investigation: The study looked at changes in the T cell repertoire across pregnancy in women with multiple sclerosis.

From its cysteine to its phenylalanine, the CDR3 spans 15 amino acids. Left in the record is the CDR3 DNA by itself, 45 bases read in frame from the first base. In the germline V gene (reference sequence), CDR1 corresponds to MNHEY and CDR2 to SMNVEV. The junction shows trimming of 4 bases on V and 5 bases on J, plus 17 bases between the germline ends. Library prep was done by the immunoSEQ multiplex PCR assay. TCRdb carries this immuneACCESS record with in-frame sequences only. Its versions omit some clonotypes, under half of them owing to an unresolved V gene in the studies checked, with the rest unexplained. The sample table shows tens of thousands of clones, and about 93% are seen once. Around 0.64% of the sample belongs to the ten largest clones.

This clonotype was obtained from a female donor with multiple sclerosis, enrolled in a pregnancy study. The sequence is built from TRBV27 and TRBJ2-5; a tentative D call is TRBD1 (6 bases match). The specimen comprised CD4+ T cells from peripheral blood mononuclear cells, sampled in the third trimester of pregnancy. The CDR3 region reads CASSSFTGPSETQYF. The DNA sequence is TGTGCCAGCAGTTCCTTCACAGGGCCTTCGGAGACCCAGTACTTC.